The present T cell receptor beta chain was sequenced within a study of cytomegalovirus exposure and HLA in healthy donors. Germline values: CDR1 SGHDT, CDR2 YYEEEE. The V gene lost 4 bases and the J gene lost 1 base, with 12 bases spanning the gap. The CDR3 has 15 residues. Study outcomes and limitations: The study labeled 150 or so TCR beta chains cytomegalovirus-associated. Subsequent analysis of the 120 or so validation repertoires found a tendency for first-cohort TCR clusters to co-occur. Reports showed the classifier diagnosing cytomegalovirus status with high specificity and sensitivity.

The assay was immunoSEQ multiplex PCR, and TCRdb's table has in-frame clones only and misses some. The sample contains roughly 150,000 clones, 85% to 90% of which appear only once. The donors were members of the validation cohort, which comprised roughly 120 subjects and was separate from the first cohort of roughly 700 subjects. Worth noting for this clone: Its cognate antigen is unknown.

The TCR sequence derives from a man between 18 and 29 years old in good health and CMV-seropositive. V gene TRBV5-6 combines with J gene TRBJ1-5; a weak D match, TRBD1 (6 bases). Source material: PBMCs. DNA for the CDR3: TGTGCCAGCAGCCCCACACAGGGAAGCAATCAGCCCCAGCATTTT. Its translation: CASSPTQGSNQPQHF.